A selection of T cell receptor beta chains follows, all from one sample in a study of OX40 agonist ivuxolimab in advanced cancers. Data came from immunoSEQ multiplex PCR; TCRdb stores just in-frame clones and leaves some out. The repertoire holds 70,000 to 80,000 clones, roughly nine tenths seen once, with less than 0.55% in the top ten. Sequencing used CD4+ or CD8+ T cells sorted from blood, obtained in a trial of the OX40 agonist ivuxolimab. The receptors originated from an adult with an advanced solid tumor such as melanoma, head and neck, liver or kidney cancer. CDR3s include the opening cysteine and the closing phenylalanine or tryptophan. The D gene is left open where the match is weak. Size values are once, few and many counts, or a class for expanded clones, and some rows have none.

d_call,v_call,j_call,clone_size,cdr3_nt,cdr3_aa
-,TRBV5-1,TRBJ2-7,-,TGCGCCAGCAGCCCCCGACTGACCAGCTACGAGCAGTACTTC,CASSPRLTSYEQYF
TRBD2,TRBV29-1,TRBJ2-1,-,TGCAGCATCCCACTAGCGGGAGGGCTCGATGAGCAGTTCTTC,CSIPLAGGLDEQFF
-,TRBV15,TRBJ2-1,-,TGTGCCACCAGCAGGGGAACAGCGAACTCCTACAATGAGCAGTTCTTC,CATSRGTANSYNEQFF
-,TRBV5-1,TRBJ1-1,-,TGCGCCAGCACGGGTGACGAGAACACTGAAGCTTTCTTT,CASTGDENTEAFF
TRBD2,TRBV6-5,TRBJ2-7,-,TGTGCCAGCAGCTTCACTAGCGGGAGCAACGAGCAGTACTTC,CASSFTSGSNEQYF
TRBD1,TRBV9,TRBJ2-2,once,TGTGCCAGCAGCCGGACAGGGTTCACCGGGGAGCTGTTTTTT,CASSRTGFTGELFF
-,TRBV11-2,TRBJ1-5,-,TGTGCCAGCAGCCAAACATTTAATCAGCCCCAGCATTTT,CASSQTFNQPQHF
-,TRBV19,TRBJ1-5,-,TGTGCCAGTAGTCCCGGGATCAATCAGCCCCAGCATTTT,CASSPGINQPQHF
TRBD1,TRBV6-1,TRBJ1-1,-,TGTGCCAGCAGTGAGACAGGGAGGGGCACTGAAGCTTTCTTT,CASSETGRGTEAFF
-,TRBV6-4,TRBJ2-2,-,TGTGCCAGGGGAGGCACCGGGGAGCTGTTTTTT,CARGGTGELFF
-,TRBV7-9,TRBJ2-1,-,TGTGCCAGCAGACTAGCCGGAGGTGTTGACAATGAGCAGTTCTTC,CASRLAGGVDNEQFF
-,TRBV9,TRBJ2-7,-,TGTGCCAGCAGCGTTCAGGGGCTTGCCTACGAGCAGTACTTC,CASSVQGLAYEQYF
TRBD2,TRBV7-2,TRBJ2-5,once,TGTGCCAGCAGCTTAGCGGGGCTAGCGGGAGGGGAAGAGACCCAGTACTTC,CASSLAGLAGGEETQYF
TRBD2,TRBV5-5,TRBJ2-3,-,TGTGCCAGCAGCACTGGAGCGGGAGTGAGAACAGATACGCAGTATTTT,CASSTGAGVRTDTQYF
TRBD2,TRBV9,TRBJ2-2,-,TGTGCCAGCTCCCGGGGGGCCGGGGAGCTGTTTTTT,CASSRGAGELFF
TRBD1,TRBV18,TRBJ1-1,-,TGTGCCAGCTCACAAACGGACAGGGTTGAAGCTTTCTTT,CASSQTDRVEAFF
-,TRBV7-8,TRBJ1-5,-,TGTGCCAGCAGCTTAGCGAGGGACACCCTAGCCCCCCAGCATTTT,CASSLARDTLAPQHF
TRBD1,TRBV6-5,TRBJ1-1,-,TGTGCCAGCAGTCGCCCGACAGGGGGCACTGAAGCTTTCTTT,CASSRPTGGTEAFF
TRBD1,TRBV5-1,TRBJ2-7,few,TGCGCCAGCAGCTTGCAGGGGGCCAGGGGGTACGAGCAGTACTTC,CASSLQGARGYEQYF
-,TRBV29-1,TRBJ1-5,-,TGCAGCGTTGAAACCGGACACCCTATAACCACCCATAGCAATCAGCCCCAGCATTTT,CSVETGHPITTHSNQPQHF
-,TRBV7-9,TRBJ2-7,-,TGTGCCAGCAGCCTCACCGCGGGTTTACTAGGAAACGAGCAGTACTTC,CASSLTAGLLGNEQYF
TRBD1,TRBV7-6,TRBJ2-1,once,TGTGCCAGTAAGAGCTCCCCAGGGGGTAATGAGCAGTTCTTC,CASKSSPGGNEQFF
-,TRBV7-9,TRBJ1-1,-,TGTGCCAGCAGCGCAGGGGCCAGGGTTGCTTTCTTT,CASSAGARVAFF
TRBD2,TRBV7-2,TRBJ2-3,-,TGTGCCAGCAGCTGGAAGACGGGAGGGCCCCAAGATACGCAGTATTTT,CASSWKTGGPQDTQYF
-,TRBV6-5,TRBJ2-7,-,TGTGCCAGCAGTTACTCCCCGGACACCTACGAGCAGTACTTC,CASSYSPDTYEQYF
TRBD1,TRBV18,TRBJ2-5,-,TGTGCCAGCTCACCAGCGGGCAGGGGGCAAGAGACCCAGTACTTC,CASSPAGRGQETQYF
-,TRBV7-9,TRBJ2-5,-,TGTGCCAGCAGCTTGCGAGAGGTGGAAGAGACCCAGTACTTC,CASSLREVEETQYF
-,TRBV7-2,TRBJ1-4,-,TGTGCCAGCAGCTTAGCAGGACAGATTAATGAAAAACTGTTTTTT,CASSLAGQINEKLFF
-,TRBV5-1,TRBJ1-4,-,TGCGCCAGCAGCTTCGGGCAAGGATCAAGATATGAAAAACTGTTTTTT,CASSFGQGSRYEKLFF
TRBD1,TRBV6-1,TRBJ1-4,-,TGTGCCAGCAGTGAACAGGGGGCCGGTAATGAAAAACTGTTTTTT,CASSEQGAGNEKLFF
TRBD2,TRBV7-6,TRBJ2-1,-,TGTGCCAGCAGCTTAGACCCGTTGACTAGCGGCATATACAATGAGCAGTTCTTC,CASSLDPLTSGIYNEQFF
-,TRBV5-1,TRBJ1-4,once,TGCGCCAGCAGCGCCGGGCAGACATCGGGTAATGAAAAACTGTTTTTT,CASSAGQTSGNEKLFF
TRBD1,TRBV5-6,TRBJ1-2,medium-sized,TGTGCCAGCAGCTTGTGGGGACAGGGGACGCCCTCCGGCTACACCTTC,CASSLWGQGTPSGYTF
TRBD1,TRBV6-6,TRBJ2-3,-,TGTGCCATACAACGGGACAGGGCTACAGATACGCAGTATTTT,CAIQRDRATDTQYF
TRBD1,TRBV10-1,TRBJ2-5,-,TGCGCCAGCAGTGAGGGACAGGGTGAGGAGACCCAGTACTTC,CASSEGQGEETQYF
-,TRBV18,TRBJ2-3,once,TGTGCCAGCTCACCAGTCAGGCAGGGTGTATTCGCAGATACGCAGTATTTT,CASSPVRQGVFADTQYF
-,TRBV19,TRBJ1-5,-,TGTGCCAGTAGTGTGGGAGGGAATCAGCCCCAGCATTTT,CASSVGGNQPQHF
-,TRBV30,TRBJ1-4,-,TGTGCCTGGAACAGAGATGAAAAACTGTTTTTT,CAWNRDEKLFF
-,TRBV5-1,TRBJ2-2,once,TGCGCCAGCAGCTTGGTCGGATCGGAGCTGTTTTTT,CASSLVGSELFF
-,TRBV12-5,TRBJ1-5,-,TGTGCTAGTGGTTCAAATAGCAATCAGCCCCAGCATTTT,CASGSNSNQPQHF
-,TRBV18,TRBJ2-7,-,TGTGCCAGCTCCCCCTATACGGGTCTGGCTCCCGACGAGCAGTACTTC,CASSPYTGLAPDEQYF
TRBD2,TRBV2,TRBJ2-7,once,TGTGCCAGCAGTGAAAGGCTAGCGGGAGCCCTCTCCTACGAGCAGTACTTC,CASSERLAGALSYEQYF
-,TRBV18,TRBJ2-2,once,TGTGCCAGCTCACCGGAACTGACCGGGGAGCTGTTTTTT,CASSPELTGELFF
-,TRBV2,TRBJ1-5,-,TGTGCCAGCAGGGAACATAGCAATCAGCCCCAGCATTTT,CASREHSNQPQHF
-,TRBV18,TRBJ1-1,-,TGTGCCAGCTCACCAGGTACGGGGGGCTTCGGCGCCACTGAAGCTTTCTTT,CASSPGTGGFGATEAFF
-,TRBV30,TRBJ1-2,-,TGTGCCTGGAGTGTATATCCGGCATTTAACTATGGCTACACCTTC,CAWSVYPAFNYGYTF
-,TRBV6-5,TRBJ1-5,once,TGTGCCAGCACCCCCGGGGGATCTAGCAATCAGCCCCAGCATTTT,CASTPGGSSNQPQHF
TRBD2,TRBV7-2,TRBJ2-3,-,TGTGCCAGCAGCTTAGCCCCCGGAGCGGGAGGCCCAGATACGCAGTATTTT,CASSLAPGAGGPDTQYF
TRBD1,TRBV10-2,TRBJ1-1,-,TGCGCCAGCAGGTCCGGGACAGGGGTATCTGAAGCTTTCTTT,CASRSGTGVSEAFF
-,TRBV5-1,TRBJ1-2,-,TGCGCCAGCAGCTTGCAGGCAGGGCAGGATGGCTACACCTTC,CASSLQAGQDGYTF
-,TRBV28,TRBJ2-7,-,TGTGCCAGCAGTTTAAACGGTGCTACCTACGAGCAGTACTTC,CASSLNGATYEQYF
TRBD2,TRBV9,TRBJ2-4,-,TGTGCCAGCAGCGCCCGGGGGGGCGCCAAAAACATTCAGTACTTC,CASSARGGAKNIQYF